This T cell receptor beta chain was found in a study of T cell responses to AZD1222 COVID-19 vaccine. Study findings and constraints: Epitopes outside B.1.351 and B.1.1.7 mutated regions reportedly drew nearly half of spike TCRs. Vaccine-associated CD4 TCRs ranged over spike, dominating at 160-218 and 743-854. Increased Spike-specific TCR breadth and depth were observed after two AZD1222 doses. Donors skewed white British and female; clonal diversity was possibly underestimated.

This clone was picked up a small number of times. Its specificity is unknown. Sequenced by immunoSEQ multiplex PCR; TCRdb stores in-frame clones only, minus some. The data show 190,000 or so clones, with roughly nine tenths seen just once and around 3.5% held by the top ten. The CDR3 sequence is 16 residues long. After removal of 4 bases from V and 4 bases from J, the junction contained 9 bases not matched to a gene. The V gene's germline CDR1 is SGHTA and CDR2 FQGNSA. Sequencing was performed on peripheral blood, taken 28 days after the second AZD1222 dose. The sequence was obtained from an adult who received the AZD1222 COVID-19 vaccine. The chain links TRBV7-2 to TRBJ2-1, with 8 bases identical to TRBD1. In DNA form, the CDR3 reads TGTGCCAGCAGCTCCTCCGGGACAGGTGCATACAATGAGCAGTTCTTC. Protein product: CASSSSGTGAYNEQFF.